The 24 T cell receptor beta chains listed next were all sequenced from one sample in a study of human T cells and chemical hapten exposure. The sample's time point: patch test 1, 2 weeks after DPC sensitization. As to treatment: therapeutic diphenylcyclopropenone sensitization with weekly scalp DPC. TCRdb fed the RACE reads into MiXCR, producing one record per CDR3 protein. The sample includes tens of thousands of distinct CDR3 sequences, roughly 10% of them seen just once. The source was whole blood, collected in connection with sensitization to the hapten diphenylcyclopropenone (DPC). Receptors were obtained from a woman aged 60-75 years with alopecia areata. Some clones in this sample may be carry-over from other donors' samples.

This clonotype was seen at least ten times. The CDR3 nucleotides read TGTGCCAGCAGTTTATTAGGAATCATGAACACTGAAGCTTTCTTT. It translates to CASSLLGIMNTEAFF. The J gene is TRBJ1-1, the V gene TRBV27; D call uncertain. The CDR3 has 15 amino acids. In germline, CDR1 is MNHEY, CDR2 SMNVEV (reference sequence). Trimming took 1 base from V and 0 from J, leaving 9 bases between them.

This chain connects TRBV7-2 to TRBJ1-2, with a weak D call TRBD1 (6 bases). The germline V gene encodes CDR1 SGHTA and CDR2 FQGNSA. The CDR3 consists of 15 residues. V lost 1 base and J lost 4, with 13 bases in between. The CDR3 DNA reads TGTGCCAGCAGCTTAGATCAGGGGAACGTCTATGGCTACACCTTC. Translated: CASSLDQGNVYGYTF.

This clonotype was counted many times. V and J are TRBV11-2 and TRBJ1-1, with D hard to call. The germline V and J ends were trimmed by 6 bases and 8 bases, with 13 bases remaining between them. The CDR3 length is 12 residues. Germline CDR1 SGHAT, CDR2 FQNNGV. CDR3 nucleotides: TGTGCCAGCAGAAGACTGAACCACGAAGCTTTCTTT. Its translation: CASRRLNHEAFF.

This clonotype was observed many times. CDR3 DNA: TGTGCCAGCAGTGAACAGAGCATCCGATCCTACGAGCAGTACTTC. It encodes CASSEQSIRSYEQYF. This chain uses TRBV12-3 or TRBV12-4 with TRBJ2-7, with D unresolved. The germline V and J ends were trimmed by 5 bases and 1 base, with 15 bases remaining between them. The CDR3 is made up of 15 amino acids.

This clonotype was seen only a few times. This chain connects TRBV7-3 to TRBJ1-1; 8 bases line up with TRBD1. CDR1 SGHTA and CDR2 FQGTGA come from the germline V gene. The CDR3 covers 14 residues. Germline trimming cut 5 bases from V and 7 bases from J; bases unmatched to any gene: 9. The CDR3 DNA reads TGTGCCAGCAGCAAATACGGACAGGGCGTTGAAGCTTTCTTT. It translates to CASSKYGQGVEAFF.

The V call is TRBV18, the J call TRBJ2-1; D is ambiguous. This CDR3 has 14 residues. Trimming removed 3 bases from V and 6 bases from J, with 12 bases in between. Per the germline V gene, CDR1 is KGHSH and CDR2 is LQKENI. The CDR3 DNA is TGTGCCAGCTCACCGGTTGAAGGGATCAATGAGCAGTTCTTC. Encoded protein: CASSPVEGINEQFF.

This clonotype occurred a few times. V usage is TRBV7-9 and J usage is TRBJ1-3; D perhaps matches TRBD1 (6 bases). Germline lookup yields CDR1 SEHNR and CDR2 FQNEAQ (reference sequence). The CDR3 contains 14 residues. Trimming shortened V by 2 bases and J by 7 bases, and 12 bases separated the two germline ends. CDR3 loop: CASSLSWQGNTIYF. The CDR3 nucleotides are TGTGCCAGCAGCTTAAGTTGGCAGGGGAACACCATATATTTT.

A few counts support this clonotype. The CDR3 DNA follows: TGTGCCAGCAGTTACCAACGAGCGGGGGGCATATCCTACAATGAGCAGTTCTTC. Translating gives CASSYQRAGGISYNEQFF. This sequence joins TRBV6-2 or TRBV6-3 and TRBJ2-1; TRBD2 matches 9 bases. The CDR3 has 18 amino acids. V lost 2 bases, J lost 1 base, and 9 bases stayed unmatched. CDR1 is MNHEY and CDR2 is SVGEGT in the germline V gene.

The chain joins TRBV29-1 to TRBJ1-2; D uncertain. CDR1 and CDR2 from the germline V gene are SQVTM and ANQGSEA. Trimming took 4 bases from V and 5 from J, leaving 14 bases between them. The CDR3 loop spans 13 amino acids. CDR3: CSVVLAPFYGYTF. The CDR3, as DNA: TGCAGCGTTGTTCTAGCGCCCTTTTATGGCTACACCTTC.

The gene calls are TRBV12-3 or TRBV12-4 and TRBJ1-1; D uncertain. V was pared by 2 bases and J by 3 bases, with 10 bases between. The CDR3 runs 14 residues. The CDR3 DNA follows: TGTGCCAGCAGTTTATCGCCGAGCGACACTGAAGCTTTCTTT. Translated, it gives CASSLSPSDTEAFF.

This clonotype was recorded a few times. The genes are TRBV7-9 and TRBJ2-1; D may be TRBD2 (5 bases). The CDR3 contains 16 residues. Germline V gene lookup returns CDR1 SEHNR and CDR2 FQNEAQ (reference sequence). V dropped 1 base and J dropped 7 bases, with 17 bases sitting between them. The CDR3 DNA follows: TGTGCCAGCAGCTTAGTCGGTCGAGGGCCCTTTAATGAGCAGTTCTTC. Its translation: CASSLVGRGPFNEQFF.

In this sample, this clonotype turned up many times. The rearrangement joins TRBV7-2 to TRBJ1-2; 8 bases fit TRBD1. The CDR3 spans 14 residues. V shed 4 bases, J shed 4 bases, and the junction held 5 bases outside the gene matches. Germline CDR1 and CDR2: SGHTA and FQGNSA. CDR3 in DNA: TGTGCCAGCAGCTCCAAGACAGGGGTCTATGGCTACACCTTC. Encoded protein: CASSSKTGVYGYTF.

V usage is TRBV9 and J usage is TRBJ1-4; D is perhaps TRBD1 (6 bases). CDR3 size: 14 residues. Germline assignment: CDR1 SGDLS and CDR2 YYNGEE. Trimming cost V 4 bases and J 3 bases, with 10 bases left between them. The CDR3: CASSRGVANEKLFF. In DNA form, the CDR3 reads TGTGCCAGCAGCAGGGGGGTGGCTAATGAAAAACTGTTTTTT.

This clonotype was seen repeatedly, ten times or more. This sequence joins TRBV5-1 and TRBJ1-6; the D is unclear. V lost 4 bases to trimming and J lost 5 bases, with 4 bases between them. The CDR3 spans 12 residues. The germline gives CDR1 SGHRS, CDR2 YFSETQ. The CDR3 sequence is CASSPNNSPLHF. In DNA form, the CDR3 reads TGCGCCAGCAGCCCGAATAATTCACCCCTCCACTTT.

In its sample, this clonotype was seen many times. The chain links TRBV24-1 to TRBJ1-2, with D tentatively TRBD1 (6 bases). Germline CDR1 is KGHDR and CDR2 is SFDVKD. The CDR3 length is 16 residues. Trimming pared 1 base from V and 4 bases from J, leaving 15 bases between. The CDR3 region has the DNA TGTGCCACCAGTGATTTCTACAGGGCCCCCACCTATGGCTACACCTTC. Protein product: CATSDFYRAPTYGYTF.

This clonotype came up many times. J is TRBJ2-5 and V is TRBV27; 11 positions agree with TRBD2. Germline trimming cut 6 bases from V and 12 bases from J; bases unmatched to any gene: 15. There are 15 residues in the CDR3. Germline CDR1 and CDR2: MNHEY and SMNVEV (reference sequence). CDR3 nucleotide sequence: TGTGCCAGCAGCCCGATAGGTATAGCGGGGGGGCCCGAGTACTTC. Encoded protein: CASSPIGIAGGPEYF.

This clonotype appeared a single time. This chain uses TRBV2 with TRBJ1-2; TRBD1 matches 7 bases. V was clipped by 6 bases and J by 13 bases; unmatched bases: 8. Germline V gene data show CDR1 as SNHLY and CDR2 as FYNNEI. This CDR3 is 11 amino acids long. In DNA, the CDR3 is TGTGCCAGCAGAAAGGGACAGCCAGGCACCTTC. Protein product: CASRKGQPGTF.

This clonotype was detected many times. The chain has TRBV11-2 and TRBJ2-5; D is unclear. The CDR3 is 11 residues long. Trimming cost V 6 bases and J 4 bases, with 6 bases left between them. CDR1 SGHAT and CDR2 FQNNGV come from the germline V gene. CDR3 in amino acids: CASRNRETQYF. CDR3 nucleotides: TGTGCCAGCAGGAACCGAGAGACCCAGTACTTC. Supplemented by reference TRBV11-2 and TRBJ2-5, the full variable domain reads EAGVAQSPRYKIIEKRQSVAFWCNPISGHATLYWYQQILGQGPKLLIQFQNNGVVDDSQLPKDRFSAERLKGVDSTLKIQPAKLEDSAVYLCASRNRETQYFGPGTRLLVL.

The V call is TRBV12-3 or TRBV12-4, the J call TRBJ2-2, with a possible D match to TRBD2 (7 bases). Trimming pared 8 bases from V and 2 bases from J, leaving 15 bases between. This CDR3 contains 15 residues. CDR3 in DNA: TGTGCCAGCTCGGGGAGGGGGATTAACACCGGGGAGCTGTTTTTT. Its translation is CASSGRGINTGELFF.

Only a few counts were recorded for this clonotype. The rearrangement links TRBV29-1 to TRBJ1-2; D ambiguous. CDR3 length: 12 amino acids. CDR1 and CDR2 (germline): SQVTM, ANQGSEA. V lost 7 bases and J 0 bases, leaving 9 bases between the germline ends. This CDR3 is CSAAGANYGYTF. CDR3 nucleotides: TGCAGCGCTGCCGGAGCTAACTATGGCTACACCTTC.

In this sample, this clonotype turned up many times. CDR3 sequence reads: CASSKPGQGDRAQPQHF. The CDR3 DNA reads TGTGCCAGCAGCAAGCCGGGACAGGGGGATAGAGCACAGCCCCAGCATTTT. The chain couples TRBV21-1 to TRBJ1-5; the table's D call TRBD1 went unverified against the DNA. TRBV21-1 corresponds to a pseudogene. CDR3 length equals 17 residues.

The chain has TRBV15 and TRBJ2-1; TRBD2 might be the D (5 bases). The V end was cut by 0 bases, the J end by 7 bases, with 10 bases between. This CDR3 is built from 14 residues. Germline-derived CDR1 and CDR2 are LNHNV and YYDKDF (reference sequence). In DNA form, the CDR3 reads TGTGCCACCAGCAGAGATGTTTCGGGGAATGAGCAGTTCTTC. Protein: CATSRDVSGNEQFF.

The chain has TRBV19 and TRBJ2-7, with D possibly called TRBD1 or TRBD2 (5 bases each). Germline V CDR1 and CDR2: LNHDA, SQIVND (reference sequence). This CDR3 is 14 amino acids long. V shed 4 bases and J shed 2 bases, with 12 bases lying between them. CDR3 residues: CASSRGRRTYEQYF. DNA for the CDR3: TGTGCCAGTAGTAGGGGACGCCGGACCTACGAGCAGTACTTC.

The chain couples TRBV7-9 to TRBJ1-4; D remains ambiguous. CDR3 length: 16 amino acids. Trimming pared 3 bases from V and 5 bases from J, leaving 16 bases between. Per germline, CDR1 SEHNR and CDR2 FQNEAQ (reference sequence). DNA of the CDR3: TGTGCCAGCAGCTTTTTTCCTGGACGGAACAATGAAAAACTGTTTTTT. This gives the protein CASSFFPGRNNEKLFF.